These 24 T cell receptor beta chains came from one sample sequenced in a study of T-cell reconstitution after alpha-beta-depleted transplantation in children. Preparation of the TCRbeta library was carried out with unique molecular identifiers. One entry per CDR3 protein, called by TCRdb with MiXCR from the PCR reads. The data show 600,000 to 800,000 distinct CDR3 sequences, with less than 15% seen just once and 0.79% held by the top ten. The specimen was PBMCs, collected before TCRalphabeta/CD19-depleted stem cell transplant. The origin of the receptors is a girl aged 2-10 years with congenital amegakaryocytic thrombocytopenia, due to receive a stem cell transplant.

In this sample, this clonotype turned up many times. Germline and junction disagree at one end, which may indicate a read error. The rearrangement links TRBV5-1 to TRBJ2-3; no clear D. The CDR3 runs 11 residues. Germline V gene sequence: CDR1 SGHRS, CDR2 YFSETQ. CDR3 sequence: CASRSTDTQYF. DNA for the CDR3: TGTGCCAGCAGGTCCACAGATACGCAGTATTTT.

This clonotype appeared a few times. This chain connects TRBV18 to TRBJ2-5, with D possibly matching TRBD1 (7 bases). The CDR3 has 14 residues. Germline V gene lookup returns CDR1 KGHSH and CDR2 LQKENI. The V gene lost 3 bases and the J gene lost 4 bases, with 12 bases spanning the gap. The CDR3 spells CASSPQGGPETQYF. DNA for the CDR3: TGTGCCAGCTCACCGCAGGGGGGCCCAGAGACCCAGTACTTC.

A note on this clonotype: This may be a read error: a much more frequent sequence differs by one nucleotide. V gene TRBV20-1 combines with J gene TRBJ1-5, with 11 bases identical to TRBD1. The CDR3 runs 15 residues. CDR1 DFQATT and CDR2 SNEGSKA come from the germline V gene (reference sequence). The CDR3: CSAGGTGGDNQPQPF. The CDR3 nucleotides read TGCAGTGCTGGGGGGACAGGGGGGGACAATCAGCCCCAGCCTTTT.

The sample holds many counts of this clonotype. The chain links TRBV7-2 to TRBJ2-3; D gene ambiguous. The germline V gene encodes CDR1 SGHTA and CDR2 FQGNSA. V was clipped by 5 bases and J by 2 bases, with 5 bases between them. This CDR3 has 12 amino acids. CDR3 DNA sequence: TGTGCCAGCAGCCCGTTCACAGATACGCAGTATTTT. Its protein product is CASSPFTDTQYF.

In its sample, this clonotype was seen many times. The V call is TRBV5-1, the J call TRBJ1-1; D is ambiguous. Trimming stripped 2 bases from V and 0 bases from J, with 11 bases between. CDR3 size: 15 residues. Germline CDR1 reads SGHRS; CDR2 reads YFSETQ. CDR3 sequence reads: CASSLVGILNTEAFF. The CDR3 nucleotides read TGCGCCAGCAGCTTAGTCGGGATTCTGAACACTGAAGCTTTCTTT.

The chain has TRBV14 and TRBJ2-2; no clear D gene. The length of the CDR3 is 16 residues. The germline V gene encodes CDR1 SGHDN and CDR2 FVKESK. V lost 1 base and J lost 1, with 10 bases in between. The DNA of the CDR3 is TGTGCCAGCAGCCAAGTATTGGCGTTGAACACCGGGGAGCTGTTTTTT. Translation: CASSQVLALNTGELFF.

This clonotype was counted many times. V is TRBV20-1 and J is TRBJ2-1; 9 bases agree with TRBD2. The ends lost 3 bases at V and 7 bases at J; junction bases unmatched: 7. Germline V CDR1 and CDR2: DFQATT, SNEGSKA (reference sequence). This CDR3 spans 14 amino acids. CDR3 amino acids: CSASGTSLRNEQFF. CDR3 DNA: TGCAGTGCTAGCGGGACTAGCTTGAGGAATGAGCAGTTCTTC.

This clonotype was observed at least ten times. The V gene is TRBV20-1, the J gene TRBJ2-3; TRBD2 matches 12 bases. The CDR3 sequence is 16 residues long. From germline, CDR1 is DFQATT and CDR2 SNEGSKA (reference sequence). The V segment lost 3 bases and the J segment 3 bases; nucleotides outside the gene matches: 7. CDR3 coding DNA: TGCAGTGCTAGTCTAGCGGGAGGGCCTTCAACAGATACGCAGTATTTT. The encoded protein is CSASLAGGPSTDTQYF.

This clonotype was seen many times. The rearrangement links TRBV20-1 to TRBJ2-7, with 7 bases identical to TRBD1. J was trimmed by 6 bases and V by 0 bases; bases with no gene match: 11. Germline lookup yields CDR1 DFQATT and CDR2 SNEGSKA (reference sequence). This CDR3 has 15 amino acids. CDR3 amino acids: CSARDRDSPLGEQYF. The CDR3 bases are TGCAGTGCTAGAGATCGGGACAGCCCCCTCGGCGAGCAGTACTTC.

DNA of the CDR3: TGCAGCGTTTTTAGAAGGAACACTGAAGCTTTCTTT. Translation: CSVFRRNTEAFF. The rearrangement joins TRBV29-1 to TRBJ1-1; D is uncertain. CDR1 SQVTM and CDR2 ANQGSEA come from the germline V gene. The CDR3 spans 12 residues. V was trimmed by 5 bases and J by 1 base, leaving 8 bases between them.

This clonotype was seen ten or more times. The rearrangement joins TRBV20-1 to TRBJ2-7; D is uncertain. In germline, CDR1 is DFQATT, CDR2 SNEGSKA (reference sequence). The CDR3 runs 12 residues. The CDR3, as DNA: TGCAGCTTTAATAGGGAATTCTACGAGCAGTACTTC. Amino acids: CSFNREFYEQYF.

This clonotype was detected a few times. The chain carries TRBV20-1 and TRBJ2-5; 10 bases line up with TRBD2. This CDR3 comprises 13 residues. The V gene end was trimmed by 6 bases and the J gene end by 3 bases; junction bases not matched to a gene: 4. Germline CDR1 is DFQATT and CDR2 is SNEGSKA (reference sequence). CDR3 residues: CSATGLAKETQYF. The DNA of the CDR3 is TGCAGTGCGACGGGACTAGCGAAAGAGACCCAGTACTTC.

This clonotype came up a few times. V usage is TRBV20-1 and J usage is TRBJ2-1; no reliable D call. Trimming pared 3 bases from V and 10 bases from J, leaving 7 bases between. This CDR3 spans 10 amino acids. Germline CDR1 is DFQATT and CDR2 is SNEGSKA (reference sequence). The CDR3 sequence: CSASWTEQFF. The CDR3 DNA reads TGCAGTGCTAGTTGGACCGAGCAGTTCTTC.

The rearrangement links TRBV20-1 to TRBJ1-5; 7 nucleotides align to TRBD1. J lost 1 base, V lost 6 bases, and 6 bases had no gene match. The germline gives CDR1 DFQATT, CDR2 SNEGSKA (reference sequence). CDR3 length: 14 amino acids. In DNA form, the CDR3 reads TGCAGTGCAACCGCAGGGGGGAGCAATCAGCCCCAGCATTTT. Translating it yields CSATAGGSNQPQHF.

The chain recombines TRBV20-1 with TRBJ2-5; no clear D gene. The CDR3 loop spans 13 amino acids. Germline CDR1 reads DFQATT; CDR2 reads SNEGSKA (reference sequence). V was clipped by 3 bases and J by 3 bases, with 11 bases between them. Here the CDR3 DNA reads TGCAGTGCTAGTCGGGTCGCCAAAGAGACCCAGTACTTC. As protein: CSASRVAKETQYF.

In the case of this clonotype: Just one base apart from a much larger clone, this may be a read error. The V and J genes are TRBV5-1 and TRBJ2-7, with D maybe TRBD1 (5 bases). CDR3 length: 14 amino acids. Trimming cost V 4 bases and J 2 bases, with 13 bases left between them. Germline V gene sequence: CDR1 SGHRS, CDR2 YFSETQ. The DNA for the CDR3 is TGCGCCAGCAGCCACGAGTGGGGCCCCTACGAGCAGTACTTC. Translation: CASSHEWGPYEQYF.

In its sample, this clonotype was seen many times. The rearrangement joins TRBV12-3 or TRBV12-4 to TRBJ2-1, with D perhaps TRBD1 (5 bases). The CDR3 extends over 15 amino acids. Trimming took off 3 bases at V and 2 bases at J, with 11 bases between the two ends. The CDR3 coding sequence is TGTGCCAGCAGTTTGGGGCAGGCCACCTACAATGAGCAGTTCTTC. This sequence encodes CASSLGQATYNEQFF.

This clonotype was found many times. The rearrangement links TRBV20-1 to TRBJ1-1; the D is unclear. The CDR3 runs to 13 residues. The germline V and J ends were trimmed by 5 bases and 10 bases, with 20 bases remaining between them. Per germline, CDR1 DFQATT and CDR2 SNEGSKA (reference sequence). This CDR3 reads CSALWGGAGGAFF. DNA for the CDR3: TGCAGTGCTCTCTGGGGAGGAGCCGGCGGAGCTTTCTTT.

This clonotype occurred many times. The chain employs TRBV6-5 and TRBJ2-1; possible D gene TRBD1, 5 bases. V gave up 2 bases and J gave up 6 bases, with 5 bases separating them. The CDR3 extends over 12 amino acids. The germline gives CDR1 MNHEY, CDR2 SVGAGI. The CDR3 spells CASSYGANEQFF. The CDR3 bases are TGTGCCAGCAGTTACGGGGCCAATGAGCAGTTCTTC.

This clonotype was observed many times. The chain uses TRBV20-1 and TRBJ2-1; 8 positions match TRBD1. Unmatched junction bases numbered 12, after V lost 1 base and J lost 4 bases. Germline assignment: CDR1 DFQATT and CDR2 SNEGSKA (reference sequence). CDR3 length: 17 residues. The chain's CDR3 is CSARGEDREGYYNEQFF. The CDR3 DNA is TGCAGTGCTAGAGGAGAGGACAGGGAAGGATATTACAATGAGCAGTTCTTC.

This chain's CDR3 is CSARLAGTSDTQYF. CDR3 coding DNA: TGCAGTGCAAGGCTAGCGGGGACATCAGATACGCAGTATTTT. The V gene is TRBV20-1, the J gene TRBJ2-3; TRBD2 aligns across 9 bases. J was trimmed by 4 bases and V by 6 bases; bases with no gene match: 8. This CDR3 has 14 residues. Germline V CDR1 and CDR2: DFQATT, SNEGSKA (reference sequence).

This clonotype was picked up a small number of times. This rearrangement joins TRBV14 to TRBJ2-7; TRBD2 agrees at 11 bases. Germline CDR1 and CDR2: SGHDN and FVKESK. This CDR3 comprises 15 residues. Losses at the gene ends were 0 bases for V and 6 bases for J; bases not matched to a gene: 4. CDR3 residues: CASSQELAGAGEQYF. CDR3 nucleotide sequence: TGTGCCAGCAGCCAAGAACTAGCGGGAGCTGGCGAGCAGTACTTC.

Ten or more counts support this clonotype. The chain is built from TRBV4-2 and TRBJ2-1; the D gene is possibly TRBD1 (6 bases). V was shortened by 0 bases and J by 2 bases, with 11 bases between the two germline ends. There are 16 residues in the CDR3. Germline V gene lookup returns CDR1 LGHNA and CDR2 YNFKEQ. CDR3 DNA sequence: TGTGCCAGCAGCCAAGATTCAGGGGCCGCCTACAATGAGCAGTTCTTC. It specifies CASSQDSGAAYNEQFF.

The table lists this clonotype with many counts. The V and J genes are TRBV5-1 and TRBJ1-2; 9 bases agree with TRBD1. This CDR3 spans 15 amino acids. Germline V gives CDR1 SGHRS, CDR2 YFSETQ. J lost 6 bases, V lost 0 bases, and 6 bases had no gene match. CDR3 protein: CASSLAVGQGNGYTF. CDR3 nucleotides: TGCGCCAGCAGCTTGGCCGTCGGACAGGGGAATGGCTACACCTTC.